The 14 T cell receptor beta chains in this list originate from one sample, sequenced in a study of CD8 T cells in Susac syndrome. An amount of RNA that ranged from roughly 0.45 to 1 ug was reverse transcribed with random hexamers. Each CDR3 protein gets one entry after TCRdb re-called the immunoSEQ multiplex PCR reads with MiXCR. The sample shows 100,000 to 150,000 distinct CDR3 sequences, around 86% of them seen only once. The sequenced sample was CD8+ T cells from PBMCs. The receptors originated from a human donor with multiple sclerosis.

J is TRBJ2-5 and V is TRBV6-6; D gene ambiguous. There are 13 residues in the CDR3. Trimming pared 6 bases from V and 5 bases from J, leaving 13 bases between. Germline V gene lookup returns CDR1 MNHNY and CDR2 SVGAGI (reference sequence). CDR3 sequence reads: CASSHGPLETQYF. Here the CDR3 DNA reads TGTGCCAGCAGCCACGGACCTCTGGAGACCCAGTACTTC.

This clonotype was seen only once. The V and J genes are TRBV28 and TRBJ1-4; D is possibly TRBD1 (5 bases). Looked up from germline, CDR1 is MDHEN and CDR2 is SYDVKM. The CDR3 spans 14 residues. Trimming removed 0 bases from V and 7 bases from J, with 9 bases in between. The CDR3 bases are TGTGCCAGCAGTTTATGGGGGCGCGGTGAAAAACTGTTTTTT. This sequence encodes CASSLWGRGEKLFF.

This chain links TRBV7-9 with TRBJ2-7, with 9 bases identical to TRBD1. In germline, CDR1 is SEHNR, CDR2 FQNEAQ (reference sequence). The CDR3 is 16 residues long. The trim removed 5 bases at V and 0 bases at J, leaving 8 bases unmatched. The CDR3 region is CASSGPGTGPSYEQYF. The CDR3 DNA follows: TGTGCCAGCAGCGGCCCCGGGACAGGGCCCTCCTACGAGCAGTACTTC.

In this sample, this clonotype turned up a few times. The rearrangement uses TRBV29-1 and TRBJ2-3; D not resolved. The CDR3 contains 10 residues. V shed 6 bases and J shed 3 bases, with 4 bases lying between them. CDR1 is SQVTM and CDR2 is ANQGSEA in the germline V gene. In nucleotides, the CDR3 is TGCAGCGTCAAGACAGATACGCAGTATTTT. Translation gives CSVKTDTQYF.

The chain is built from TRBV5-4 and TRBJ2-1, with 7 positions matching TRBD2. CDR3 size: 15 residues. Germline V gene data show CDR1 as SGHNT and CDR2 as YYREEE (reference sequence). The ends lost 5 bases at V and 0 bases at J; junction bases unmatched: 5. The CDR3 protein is CASSGGSASYNEQFF. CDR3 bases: TGTGCCAGCAGTGGCGGGAGTGCCTCCTACAATGAGCAGTTCTTC.

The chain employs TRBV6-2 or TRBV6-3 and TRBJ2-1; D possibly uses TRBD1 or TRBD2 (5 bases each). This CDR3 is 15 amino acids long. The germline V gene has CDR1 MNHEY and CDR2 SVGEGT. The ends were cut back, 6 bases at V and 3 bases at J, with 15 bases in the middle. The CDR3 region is CASSLTGDHYNEQFF. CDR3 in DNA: TGTGCCAGCAGCCTCACCGGGGACCACTACAATGAGCAGTTCTTC.

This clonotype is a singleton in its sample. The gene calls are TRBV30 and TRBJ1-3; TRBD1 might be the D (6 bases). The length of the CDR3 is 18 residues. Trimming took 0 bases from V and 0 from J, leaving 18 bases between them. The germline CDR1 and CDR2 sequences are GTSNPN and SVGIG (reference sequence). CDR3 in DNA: TGTGCCTGGAGTGTAAACCCTAGATGGGGGCTCTCTGGAAACACCATATATTTT. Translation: CAWSVNPRWGLSGNTIYF.

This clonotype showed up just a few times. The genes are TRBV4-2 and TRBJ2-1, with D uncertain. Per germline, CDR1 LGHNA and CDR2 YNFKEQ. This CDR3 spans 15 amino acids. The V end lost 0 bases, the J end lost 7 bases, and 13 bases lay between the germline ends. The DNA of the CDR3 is TGTGCCAGCAGCCAAGATCCTCCCGCCGCTAATGAGCAGTTCTTC. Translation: CASSQDPPAANEQFF.

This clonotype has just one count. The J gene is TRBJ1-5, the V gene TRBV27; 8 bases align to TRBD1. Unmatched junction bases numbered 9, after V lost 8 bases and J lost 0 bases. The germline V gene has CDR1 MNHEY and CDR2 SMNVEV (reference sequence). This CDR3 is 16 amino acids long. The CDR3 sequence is CASGQGGGYSNQPQHF. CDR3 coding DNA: TGTGCCAGCGGACAGGGTGGGGGATATAGCAATCAGCCCCAGCATTTT.

CDR3 sequence reads: CSAKGSKNIQYF. The CDR3 DNA sequence: TGCAGTGCTAAAGGCAGCAAAAACATTCAGTACTTC. The chain has TRBV20-1 and TRBJ2-4; D is uncertain. This CDR3 is 12 amino acids long. Germline V gene lookup returns CDR1 DFQATT and CDR2 SNEGSKA (reference sequence). V was cut by 4 bases and J by 3 bases, with 7 bases left in between.

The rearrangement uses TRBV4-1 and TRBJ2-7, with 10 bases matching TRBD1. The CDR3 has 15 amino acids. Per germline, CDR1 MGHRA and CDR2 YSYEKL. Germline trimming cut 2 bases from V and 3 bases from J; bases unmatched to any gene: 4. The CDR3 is CASSQQTGGYYEQYF. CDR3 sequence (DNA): TGCGCCAGCAGCCAACAGACAGGGGGCTACTACGAGCAGTACTTC.

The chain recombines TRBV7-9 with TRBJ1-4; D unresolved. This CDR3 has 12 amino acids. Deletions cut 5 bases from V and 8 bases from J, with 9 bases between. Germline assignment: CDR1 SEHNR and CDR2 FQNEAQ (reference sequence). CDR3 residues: CASSPGKEKLFF. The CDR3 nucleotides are TGTGCCAGCAGCCCCGGGAAGGAAAAACTGTTTTTT.

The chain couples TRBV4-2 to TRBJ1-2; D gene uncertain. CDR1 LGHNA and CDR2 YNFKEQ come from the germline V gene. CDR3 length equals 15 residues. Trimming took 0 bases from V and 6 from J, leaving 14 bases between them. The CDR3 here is CASSQEKPGVDGYTF. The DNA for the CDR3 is TGTGCCAGCAGCCAAGAAAAGCCGGGAGTAGATGGCTACACCTTC.

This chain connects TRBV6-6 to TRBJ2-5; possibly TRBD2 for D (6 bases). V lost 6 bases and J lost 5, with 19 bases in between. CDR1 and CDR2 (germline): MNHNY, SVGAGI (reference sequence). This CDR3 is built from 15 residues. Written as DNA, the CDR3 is TGTGCCAGCAGCCCATTACACTCCCGGGGGGAGACCCAGTACTTC. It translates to CASSPLHSRGETQYF.